This TCR beta chain was profiled in a study of blood T cells in healthy people across ages. Sample-barcoded 5' priming and a J-beta primer mix drove a second PCR of about 6 to 12 cycles. TCRdb redid the calling of the 5' RACE reads with MiXCR, one entry per CDR3 protein. The table includes about 780,000 distinct CDR3 sequences, roughly 25% detected once. CDR3 size: 14 residues. V was pared by 3 bases and J by 7 bases, with 16 bases between. Germline assignment: CDR1 SEHNR and CDR2 FQNEAQ (reference sequence). Concerning this clonotype itself: Antigen: not known.

The study's findings and limits: Strong correlation linked observed beta diversity and percent naive T cells.

This sample also appeared in a second study, on T cells of mothers and their children.

Sequencing was carried out using blood. The chain employs TRBV7-9 and TRBJ2-7, with a tentative D call TRBD2 (6 bases). This sequence originates from a boy between 5 and 17 years old in good health. DNA for the CDR3: TGTGCCAGCAGCTTTTCGGGAGTGGTGGGTGAGCAGTACTTC. Translated: CASSFSGVVGEQYF.